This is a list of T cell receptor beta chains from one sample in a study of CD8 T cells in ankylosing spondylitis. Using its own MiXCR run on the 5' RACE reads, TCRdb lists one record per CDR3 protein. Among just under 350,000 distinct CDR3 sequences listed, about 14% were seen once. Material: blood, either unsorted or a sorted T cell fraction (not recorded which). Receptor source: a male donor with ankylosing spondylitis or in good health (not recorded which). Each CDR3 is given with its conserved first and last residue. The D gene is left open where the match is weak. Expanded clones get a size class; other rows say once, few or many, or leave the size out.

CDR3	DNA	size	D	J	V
CSAPGQGALYEQYF	TGCAGTGCACCGGGACAGGGGGCTCTATACGAGCAGTACTTC	-	TRBD1	TRBJ2-7	TRBV20-1
CASSLDGRGPYSYEQYF	TGTGCCAGCAGCTTAGATGGGAGGGGCCCTTACTCCTACGAGCAGTACTTC	-	TRBD2	TRBJ2-7	TRBV11-3
CASSQQRTGGTRGTEAFF	TGCGCCAGCAGCCAGCAAAGGACAGGGGGGACGAGGGGAACTGAAGCTTTCTTT	-	TRBD1	TRBJ1-1	TRBV4-1
CASSFAGGRSEKLFF	TGTGCCAGCAGTTTTGCAGGGGGCCGGAGTGAAAAACTGTTTTTT	few	TRBD1	TRBJ1-4	TRBV12-3/TRBV12-4
CASSYRAGETQYF	TGTGCCAGCAGTTACCGTGCTGGAGAGACCCAGTACTTC	-	-	TRBJ2-5	TRBV6-6
CASSLNRGVPNEKLFF	TGTGCCAGCAGCTTAAACAGGGGAGTACCTAATGAAAAACTGTTTTTT	few	TRBD1	TRBJ1-4	TRBV7-9
CASRTAFDGGEQYF	TGTGCCAGCAGGACTGCGTTTGACGGGGGCGAGCAGTACTTC	-	-	TRBJ2-7	TRBV6-2/TRBV6-3
CASSRSGGSGYEQYF	TGTGCCAGCAGCCGATCTGGGGGCAGTGGTTACGAGCAGTACTTC	-	-	TRBJ2-7	TRBV9
CASSLSQGDYGYTF	TGTGCCAGCAGTTTATCACAGGGCGACTATGGCTACACCTTC	-	-	TRBJ1-2	TRBV12-3/TRBV12-4
CASSSPPGQGYQETQYF	TGCGCCAGCAGCTCCCCTCCGGGACAGGGTTACCAAGAGACCCAGTACTTC	-	TRBD1	TRBJ2-5	TRBV5-1
CASSLRSGVYNEQFF	TGTGCCAGCAGCCTGCGTAGCGGGGTTTACAATGAGCAGTTCTTC	-	TRBD2	TRBJ2-1	TRBV12-3/TRBV12-4
CASSPDRLTNYGYTF	TGTGCCAGCAGCCCGGACAGGCTCACTAACTATGGCTACACCTTC	few	TRBD1	TRBJ1-2	TRBV12-3/TRBV12-4
CASSYATGDEQYF	TGTGCCAGCAGTTACGCCACCGGGGACGAGCAGTACTTC	few	-	TRBJ2-7	TRBV6-5
CASSSGTGAFQETQYF	TGCGCCAGCAGCTCCGGGACAGGGGCCTTTCAAGAGACCCAGTACTTC	-	TRBD1	TRBJ2-5	TRBV5-1
CASSPSLWTGDVANYGYTF	TGTGCCAGCTCACCTAGTCTATGGACAGGGGATGTAGCTAACTATGGCTACACCTTC	-	TRBD1	TRBJ1-2	TRBV18
CASSDGGQETQYF	TGCGCCAGCAGTGACGGTGGGCAAGAGACCCAGTACTTC	-	-	TRBJ2-5	TRBV10-1
CASSESVVPGETQYF	TGTGCCAGCAGTGAATCTGTGGTTCCGGGAGAGACCCAGTACTTC	-	-	TRBJ2-5	TRBV2
CASSSWTSTPSEQYF	TGTGCCAGCAGTTCCTGGACTAGCACCCCATCCGAGCAGTACTTC	few	TRBD2	TRBJ2-7	TRBV7-9
CASSDPGVQTSGGEQFF	TGTGCCAGCAGTGACCCCGGGGTCCAGACTAGCGGGGGTGAGCAGTTCTTC	-	TRBD2	TRBJ2-1	TRBV12-3/TRBV12-4
CASHREPGLPEQYF	TGCGCCAGCCATCGGGAGCCCGGGTTGCCCGAGCAGTACTTC	-	-	TRBJ2-7	TRBV5-1
CASSLDRGKHGYTF	TGTGCCAGCAGTTTAGACAGGGGGAAGCATGGCTACACCTTC	many	TRBD1	TRBJ1-2	TRBV12-3/TRBV12-4
CASSLAGAGSYNEQFF	TGTGCCAGCAGCTTGGCCGGAGCGGGCTCCTACAATGAGCAGTTCTTC	-	-	TRBJ2-1	TRBV5-6
CASSQENGSDEQFF	TGTGCCAGCAGCCAAGAAAATGGGTCCGATGAGCAGTTCTTC	many	-	TRBJ2-1	TRBV4-2
CASSLGQEGGELFF	TGTGCCAGCAGCTTAGGCCAGGAGGGCGGGGAGCTGTTTTTT	few	-	TRBJ2-2	TRBV7-8
CASSLSREIYGYTF	TGTGCCAGCAGCTTATCTCGGGAGATCTATGGCTACACCTTC	few	-	TRBJ1-2	TRBV7-2
CASSLGASSGIYEQYF	TGCGCCAGCAGCTTAGGGGCGTCTAGCGGGATTTACGAGCAGTACTTC	few	TRBD2	TRBJ2-7	TRBV5-1
CSARLRTLGGVKNIQYF	TGCAGTGCTAGACTACGGACACTCGGGGGGGTCAAAAACATTCAGTACTTC	few	TRBD2	TRBJ2-4	TRBV20-1
CASSLLTGRTEAFF	TGCGCCAGCAGCTTATTGACAGGGAGAACTGAAGCTTTCTTT	-	TRBD1	TRBJ1-1	TRBV5-1
CSASWTSGYNEQFF	TGCAGTGCAAGTTGGACTAGCGGTTACAATGAGCAGTTCTTC	few	TRBD2	TRBJ2-1	TRBV20-1
CASSPSAGFTDTQYF	TGTGCCAGCAGTCCGTCAGCGGGGTTCACAGATACGCAGTATTTT	few	TRBD2	TRBJ2-3	TRBV12-3/TRBV12-4
CASSWTGGEQFF	TGTGCCAGCAGCTGGACAGGGGGTGAGCAGTTCTTC	few	TRBD1	TRBJ2-1	TRBV5-6
CSATTGGNTGELFF	TGCAGCGCCACGACAGGGGGAAACACCGGGGAGCTGTTTTTT	few	TRBD1	TRBJ2-2	TRBV29-1